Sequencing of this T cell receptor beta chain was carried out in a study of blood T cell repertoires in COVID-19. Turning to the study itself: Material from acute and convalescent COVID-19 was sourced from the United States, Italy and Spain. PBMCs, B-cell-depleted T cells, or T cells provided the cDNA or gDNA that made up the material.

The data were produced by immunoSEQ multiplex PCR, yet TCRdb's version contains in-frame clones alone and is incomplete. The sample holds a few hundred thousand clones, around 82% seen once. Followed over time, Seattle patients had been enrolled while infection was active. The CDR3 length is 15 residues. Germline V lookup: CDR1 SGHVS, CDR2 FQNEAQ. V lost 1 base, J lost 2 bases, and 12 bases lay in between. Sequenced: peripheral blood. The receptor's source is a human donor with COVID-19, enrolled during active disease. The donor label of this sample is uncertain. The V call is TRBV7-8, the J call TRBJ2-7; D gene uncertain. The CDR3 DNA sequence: TGTGCCAGCAGCTTAGGGGTGGGCCCCCCCTACGAGCAGTACTTC. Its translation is CASSLGVGPPYEQYF.